The 28 T cell receptor beta chains reported below all come from one sample, sequenced in a study of ipilimumab plus nivolumab after autologous stem cell transplantation. TCRdb's copy holds only in-frame clones and misses some; the assay was immunoSEQ multiplex PCR. Among around 4,900 clones listed, about 63% were seen once. Source: PBMCs, taken in a trial of ipilimumab plus nivolumab as post-transplant consolidation. The origin of the receptors is a male donor with multiple myeloma.

This clone was found a few times. The J gene is TRBJ1-1, the V gene TRBV28, with TRBD1 matching over 9 bases. Germline V CDR1 and CDR2: MDHEN, SYDVKM. The CDR3 sequence is 14 residues long. V was pared by 2 bases and J by 6 bases, with 4 bases of the junction left unmatched. The CDR3 region is CASSLARTGAEAFF. DNA of the CDR3: TGTGCCAGCAGTTTAGCGAGGACAGGGGCTGAAGCTTTCTTT.

This sequence joins TRBV6-4 and TRBJ2-1; D ambiguous. There are 15 residues in the CDR3. Germline values: CDR1 MRHNA, CDR2 SNTAGT. Trimming took off 6 bases at V and 2 bases at J, with 14 bases between the two ends. CDR3 sequence: CASRRSSNPYNEQFF. The CDR3 region has the DNA TGTGCCAGCAGGAGGTCGAGTAACCCCTACAATGAGCAGTTCTTC.

This chain joins TRBV18 and TRBJ1-2, with D perhaps TRBD1 (5 bases). The germline V gene has CDR1 KGHSH and CDR2 LQKENI. The CDR3 runs to 15 residues. Trimming cost V 3 bases and J 0 bases, with 11 bases left between them. In DNA, the CDR3 is TGTGCCAGCTCACCTGGGACGGGGGCTAACTATGGCTACACCTTC. The encoded protein is CASSPGTGANYGYTF.

The V call is TRBV28, the J call TRBJ1-4, with TRBD1 identical over 8 bases. The germline V gene has CDR1 MDHEN and CDR2 SYDVKM. The CDR3 consists of 15 residues. J was trimmed by 7 bases and V by 6 bases; bases with no gene match: 10. CDR3 in amino acids: CASSLRTGLTEKLFF. CDR3 coding DNA: TGTGCCAGCAGCCTAAGGACAGGGTTAACTGAAAAACTGTTTTTT.

This chain joins TRBV14 and TRBJ2-5; maybe TRBD1 (6 bases). Gene TRBJ2-7 matches the end of the DNA better, so the J call may be wrong. The germline V gene has CDR1 SGHDN and CDR2 FVKESK. CDR3 length: 16 residues. For the CDR3, the DNA is TGTGCCAGCAGCCCACCCGGGACACTAAGCTCCTACGAGCAGTACTTC. It encodes CASSPPGTLSSYEQYF.

The chain is built from TRBV9 and TRBJ1-6, with D possibly TRBD1 on 5 matching bases. Trimming took off 2 bases at V and 5 bases at J, with 11 bases between the two ends. This CDR3 is 15 amino acids long. Germline CDR1 reads SGDLS; CDR2 reads YYNGEE. The CDR3 bases are TGTGCCAGCAGCGTCCAGGGAAGAGATAATTCACCCCTCCACTTT. This sequence encodes CASSVQGRDNSPLHF.

The rearrangement uses TRBV29-1 and TRBJ1-2, with D perhaps matching TRBD1 (6 bases). Germline CDR1 and CDR2: SQVTM and ANQGSEA. The V end was cut by 7 bases, the J end by 7 bases, with 22 bases between. The CDR3 runs to 14 residues. Here the CDR3 reads CSALQTAGARGYTF. CDR3 sequence (DNA): TGCAGCGCCCTTCAAACCGCGGGGGCCCGTGGCTACACCTTC.

The CDR3 DNA sequence: TGTGCCAGCAGCTCCGTGGGGGGTAATCAGCCCCAGCATTTT. It translates to CASSSVGGNQPQHF. This sequence joins TRBV7-8 and TRBJ1-5; D perhaps matches TRBD1 (5 bases). The CDR3 totals 14 residues. V lost 4 bases and J 4 bases, leaving 11 bases between the germline ends. Germline V CDR1 and CDR2: SGHVS, FQNEAQ.

The chain uses TRBV7-3 and TRBJ2-5; D is ambiguous. The CDR3 is 13 residues long. The V end lost 2 bases, the J end lost 2 bases, and 6 bases lay between the germline ends. The germline V gene has CDR1 SGHTA and CDR2 FQGTGA. The CDR3 loop is CASSLVGQETQYF. The CDR3 DNA reads as TGTGCCAGCAGCTTAGTCGGGCAAGAGACCCAGTACTTC.

The chain carries TRBV27 and TRBJ2-1, with D possibly being TRBD2 (5 bases). V was trimmed by 7 bases and J by 7 bases, leaving 11 bases between them. Germline CDR1 MNHEY, CDR2 SMNVEV (reference sequence). The CDR3 has 12 residues. CDR3 sequence reads: CASKRVGNEQFF. CDR3 coding DNA: TGTGCCAGCAAGAGGGTGGGGAATGAGCAGTTCTTC.

This clone is labeled medium-sized (0.01 to 0.1%). The chain combines TRBV6-4 with TRBJ2-7, with D tentatively TRBD2 (6 bases). The germline V gene has CDR1 MRHNA and CDR2 SNTAGT. The V end lost 0 bases, the J end lost 6 bases, and 15 bases lay between the germline ends. This CDR3 spans 15 amino acids. The DNA for the CDR3 is TGTGCCAGCAGTGACTCCGGGACTCAGGGTCGCGAGCAGTACTTC. Translated, it gives CASSDSGTQGREQYF.

J is TRBJ2-7 and V is TRBV7-8; 9 positions match TRBD1. Germline V gene lookup returns CDR1 SGHVS and CDR2 FQNEAQ. The CDR3 is made up of 15 amino acids. J was trimmed by 3 bases and V by 1 base; bases with no gene match: 4. CDR3 nucleotides: TGTGCCAGCAGCTTAGGCGGGACAGGGCTCTACGAGCAGTACTTC. Translated: CASSLGGTGLYEQYF.

A few counts support this clone. V and J are TRBV10-3 and TRBJ1-1, with D perhaps matching TRBD1 (5 bases). Between the trimmed V and J ends, which lost 2 bases and 1 base, there was a span of 8 bases. The CDR3 is made up of 14 amino acids. Germline V gene sequence: CDR1 ENHRY, CDR2 SYGVKD. The CDR3 sequence: CAISEPDRNTEAFF. CDR3 in DNA: TGTGCCATCAGTGAGCCCGACAGGAACACTGAAGCTTTCTTT.

This clone was observed once. The rearrangement joins TRBV6-1 to TRBJ2-2, with 13 nucleotides matching TRBD2. CDR1 and CDR2 from the germline V gene are MNHNS and SASEGT. The CDR3 has 15 residues. V shed 9 bases and J 5 bases; nucleotides not matched to a gene: 6. CDR3 DNA: TGTGCCAGTCATCGACTAGCGGGAGGAACCGGGGAGCTGTTTTTT. This translates into CASHRLAGGTGELFF.

The chain couples TRBV5-1 to TRBJ2-1, with 9 nucleotides matching TRBD2. The V gene end was trimmed by 1 base and the J gene end by 8 bases; junction bases not matched to a gene: 7. The CDR3 extends over 15 amino acids. Germline CDR1 and CDR2: SGHRS and YFSETQ. The CDR3: CASSLTAGGPHEQFF. The CDR3 DNA sequence: TGCGCCAGCAGCTTGACGGCGGGAGGGCCCCATGAGCAGTTCTTC. Based on the CDR3 plus reference TRBV5-1 and TRBJ2-1, the full variable domain is KAGVTQTPRYLIKTRGQQVTLSCSPISGHRSVSWYQQTPGQGLQFLFEYFSETQRNKGNFPGRFSGRQFSNSRSEMNVSTLELGDSALYLCASSLTAGGPHEQFFGPGTRLTVL.

The chain couples TRBV18 to TRBJ2-1; tentatively, D is TRBD1 (7 bases). Germline CDR1 reads KGHSH; CDR2 reads LQKENI. The CDR3 is 15 amino acids. V was trimmed by 6 bases and J by 2 bases, leaving 14 bases between them. The CDR3 region has the DNA TGTGCCAGCTCCACCCGGGGGACAGCCTACAATGAGCAGTTCTTC. Its protein is CASSTRGTAYNEQFF.

The V gene is TRBV5-8, the J gene TRBJ2-2; tentative D call: TRBD1 (7 bases). Germline V CDR1 and CDR2: SGHTS, YDEGEE. Deletions cut 5 bases from V and 4 bases from J, with 21 bases between. The CDR3 spans 17 residues. This chain's CDR3 is CASRSGQRPRGTGELFF. In DNA form, the CDR3 reads TGTGCCAGCAGATCGGGACAGCGCCCGCGGGGCACCGGGGAGCTGTTTTTT.

The chain has TRBV4-1 and TRBJ2-2, with TRBD2 matching over 14 bases. This CDR3 contains 21 residues. Losses at the gene ends were 1 base for V and 3 bases for J; bases not matched to a gene: 13. Germline V gene data show CDR1 as MGHRA and CDR2 as YSYEKL. The CDR3 nucleotides read TGCGCCAGCAGCCAAGGGACCCCCGGGACTAGCGGGAGAATGGACACCGGGGAGCTGTTTTTT. Protein: CASSQGTPGTSGRMDTGELFF.

The chain has TRBV19 and TRBJ2-5; D unresolved. The V end was cut by 5 bases, the J end by 2 bases, with 6 bases between. Germline loops: CDR1 LNHDA, CDR2 SQIVND (reference sequence). The CDR3 sequence is 12 residues long. In nucleotides, the CDR3 is TGTGCCAGTAGTGGTTGGCAAGAGACCCAGTACTTC. This codes for CASSGWQETQYF.

This clone was recorded once. The CDR3 is CASSSSDRGGNEKLFF. CDR3 bases: TGCGCCAGCAGCTCGTCGGACAGGGGGGGAAATGAAAAACTGTTTTTT. The chain joins TRBV5-1 to TRBJ1-4, with 10 nucleotides matching TRBD1. The ends lost 3 bases at V and 5 bases at J; junction bases unmatched: 7. Germline V gene lookup returns CDR1 SGHRS and CDR2 YFSETQ. This CDR3 is 16 amino acids long.

The chain joins TRBV11-2 to TRBJ2-7; D uncertain. The CDR3 is made up of 14 amino acids. CDR1 is SGHAT, CDR2 FQNNGV, per germline. The germline V and J ends were trimmed by 5 bases and 7 bases, with 18 bases remaining between them. Here the CDR3 DNA reads TGTGCCAGCAGCCGTAACCCGTCTAGGGAAGAGCAGTACTTC. This gives the protein CASSRNPSREEQYF.

This clone was found a few times. This sequence joins TRBV11-2 and TRBJ1-3; D unclear. CDR1 is SGHAT and CDR2 is FQNNGV in the germline V gene. The germline V and J ends were trimmed by 0 bases and 0 bases, with 3 bases remaining between them. The CDR3 spans 14 residues. In nucleotides, the CDR3 is TGTGCCAGCAGCTTAGAGGACTCTGGAAACACCATATATTTT. As protein: CASSLEDSGNTIYF. The whole variable domain, filled in from reference TRBV11-2 and TRBJ1-3, reads EAGVAQSPRYKIIEKRQSVAFWCNPISGHATLYWYQQILGQGPKLLIQFQNNGVVDDSQLPKDRFSAERLKGVDSTLKIQPAKLEDSAVYLCASSLEDSGNTIYFGEGSWLTVV.

This clone is labeled as medium-sized (0.01 to 0.1%). The gene calls are TRBV5-1 and TRBJ2-5; 11 bases map to TRBD1. CDR1 and CDR2 from the germline V gene are SGHRS and YFSETQ. The CDR3 is 14 residues long. V was clipped by 4 bases and J by 5 bases; unmatched bases: 4. The CDR3 loop reads CASSQGTGGETQYF. CDR3 DNA: TGCGCCAGCAGCCAGGGGACAGGGGGTGAGACCCAGTACTTC.

The chain uses TRBV5-1 and TRBJ2-5; D is perhaps TRBD2 (5 bases). This CDR3 comprises 17 residues. Germline V gene lookup returns CDR1 SGHRS and CDR2 YFSETQ. Trimming stripped 2 bases from V and 3 bases from J, with 20 bases between. The CDR3 coding sequence is TGCGCCAGCAGCTTAAGGGTGGAGGTCCTACCCAAAGAGACCCAGTACTTC. It translates to CASSLRVEVLPKETQYF.

The chain employs TRBV2 and TRBJ2-7; 9 bases align to TRBD2. CDR1 and CDR2 (germline): SNHLY, FYNNEI. The CDR3 consists of 14 residues. The trim removed 5 bases at V and 1 base at J, leaving 3 bases unmatched. CDR3 coding DNA: TGTGCCAGCAGTTTAGCGGGAGCTTCCTACGAGCAGTACTTC. Amino acid sequence: CASSLAGASYEQYF.

This clone was seen only a few times. This chain links TRBV2 with TRBJ2-1, with 9 positions matching TRBD1. Germline lookup yields CDR1 SNHLY and CDR2 FYNNEI. V lost 6 bases and J lost 8; bases outside the gene matches: 14. The CDR3 contains 16 residues. The chain's CDR3 is CASRLTGTGFGDEQFF. In DNA, the CDR3 is TGTGCCAGCAGATTGACCGGGACAGGGTTCGGCGATGAGCAGTTCTTC.

This chain connects TRBV6-7 to TRBJ1-1; D possibly corresponds to TRBD1 (5 bases). TRBV6-7 is an open reading frame whose function is uncertain. V was trimmed by 5 bases and J by 5 bases, leaving 18 bases between them. This CDR3 is built from 15 residues. The CDR3 reads CASSEYGRDLTEAFF. The CDR3 DNA is TGTGCCAGCAGTGAATACGGCAGGGACTTAACTGAAGCTTTCTTT.

V usage is TRBV5-6 and J usage is TRBJ2-7, with D hard to call. Trimming left V 0 bases short and J 5 bases short, with 12 bases between. CDR3 size: 14 residues. From germline, CDR1 is SGHDT and CDR2 YYEEEE. The chain's CDR3 is CASSLEPASDEQYF. CDR3 DNA: TGTGCCAGCAGCTTGGAACCCGCGTCGGACGAGCAGTACTTC.